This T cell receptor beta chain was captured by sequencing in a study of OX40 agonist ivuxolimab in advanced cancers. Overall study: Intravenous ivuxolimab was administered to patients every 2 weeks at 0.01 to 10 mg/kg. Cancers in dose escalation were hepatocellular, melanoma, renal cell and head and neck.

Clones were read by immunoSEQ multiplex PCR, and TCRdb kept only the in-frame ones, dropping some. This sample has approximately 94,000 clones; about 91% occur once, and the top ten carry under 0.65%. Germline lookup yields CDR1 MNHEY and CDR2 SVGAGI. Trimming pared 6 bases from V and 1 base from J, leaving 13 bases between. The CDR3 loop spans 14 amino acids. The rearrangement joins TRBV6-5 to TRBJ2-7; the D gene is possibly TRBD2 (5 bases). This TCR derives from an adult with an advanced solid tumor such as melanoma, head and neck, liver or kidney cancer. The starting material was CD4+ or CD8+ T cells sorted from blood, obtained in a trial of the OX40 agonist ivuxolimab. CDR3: CASRRFSGSYEQYF. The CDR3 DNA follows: TGTGCCAGCAGAAGATTTTCGGGATCCTACGAGCAGTACTTC.